Listed below are T cell receptor beta chains from one sample, sequenced in a study of T cell changes during pregnancy in multiple sclerosis. Generated by immunoSEQ multiplex PCR, the TCRdb table keeps only in-frame clones and is missing some. The sample holds roughly 49,000 clones; around 93% are singletons and the top ten take more than 0.85%. Specimen: peripheral blood, collected after pregnancy. The receptors derive from a female donor with multiple sclerosis, enrolled in a pregnancy study. The CDR3 runs from the conserved cysteine through the conserved F or W. The order of the fields is V gene, J gene, clone size, D gene, CDR3 DNA, CDR3 protein. D genes are given only for firm matches. The size field is filled for only some rows; it gives once, few, many or a size class.

TRBV19	TRBJ1-5	-	-	-	CASSILALGLGRRGEAQHF
TRBV10-3	TRBJ2-3	-	-	TGTGCCATCAGTGACCGCGGGGGCACAGATACGCAGTATTTT	CAISDRGGTDTQYF
TRBV6-5	TRBJ1-4	-	TRBD1	TGTGCCAGCAGTTACACGAACGGACAGGGGAGGGAAAAACTGTTTTTT	CASSYTNGQGREKLFF
TRBV5-1	TRBJ2-5	-	-	TGCGCCAGCAGCTTAACGCGGGGTCGAAACCAAGAGACCCAGTACTTC	CASSLTRGRNQETQYF
TRBV9	TRBJ2-7	-	TRBD2	TGTGCCAGCAGTGGACTAGAGCCTCCCTACGAGCAGTACTTC	CASSGLEPPYEQYF
TRBV19	TRBJ2-3	-	-	TGTGCCAGTAGTATAGGCGGCCTCACAGATACGCAGTATTTT	CASSIGGLTDTQYF
TRBV27	TRBJ1-2	-	-	TGTGCCACCCGGACACCTAACTATGGCTACACCTTC	CATRTPNYGYTF
TRBV9	TRBJ2-1	-	TRBD1	TGTGCCAGCAGCGTAGGAGGGGGCGGGTACAATGAGCAGTTCTTC	CASSVGGGGYNEQFF
TRBV18	TRBJ1-4	-	-	TGTGCCAGCTCACCGTCGGGTGAAAAACTGTTTTTT	CASSPSGEKLFF
TRBV7-9	TRBJ2-7	once	-	TGTGCCAGCAGCCGTGAGGGGGTAGGGTCCTACGAGCAGTACTTC	CASSREGVGSYEQYF
TRBV30	TRBJ1-4	-	TRBD1	TGTGCCTGGGGGGAGGACAGGGTTGGTGAAAAACTGTTTTTT	CAWGEDRVGEKLFF
TRBV19	TRBJ1-2	-	-	TGTGCCAGTACCCTCAGGGAACGTCGCAGCGACTACACCTTC	CASTLRERRSDYTF
TRBV20-1	TRBJ2-7	once	TRBD2	TGCAGTGCTGGGCAGGCAACTAGCGGCTTC	CSAGQATSGF
TRBV5-4	TRBJ2-3	-	TRBD2	TGTGCCAGCAGCCCTCGTCGGACTAGCGGGGGAGATACGCAGTATTTT	CASSPRRTSGGDTQYF
TRBV7-2	TRBJ1-2	-	-	TGTGCCAGCAGCCCGACGGGTTTCTATGGCTACACCTTC	CASSPTGFYGYTF
TRBV6-5	TRBJ2-5	-	-	TGTGCCAGCAGTGGGCGGAGGGCAGGGCAAGAGACCCAGTACTTC	CASSGRRAGQETQYF
TRBV5-6	TRBJ2-3	-	TRBD2	TGTGCCAGCAGCTTTCGCGGGGCTAGCGGGGGGCGCACAGATACGCAGTATTTT	CASSFRGASGGRTDTQYF
TRBV7-2	TRBJ2-1	-	-	TGTGCCAGCAGCTCCCGACAGGAGAGAATCAATGAGCAGTTCTTC	CASSSRQERINEQFF
TRBV30	TRBJ2-7	-	TRBD1	TGTGCCTGGAGACCTACAGGGGGCGATGGAGACGAGCAGTACTTC	CAWRPTGGDGDEQYF
TRBV5-6	TRBJ1-2	-	-	TGTGCCAGCAGCACTTGGGCTGGGGGGGACTATGGCTACACCTTC	CASSTWAGGDYGYTF